These 8 T cell receptor beta chains were all obtained from the same sample, sequenced in a study of T cells in localized non-small cell lung cancer. Sequenced by immunoSEQ multiplex PCR; TCRdb stores in-frame clones only, minus some. The sample has 35,000 to 40,000 clones, around nine tenths seen once. Sample: peripheral blood, taken before any cancer treatment. These receptors all stem from a female donor aged 60 or older with stage I lung adenocarcinoma.

The chain carries TRBV6-1 and TRBJ1-2; D might be TRBD1 (6 bases). The CDR3 is 15 amino acids. In germline, CDR1 is MNHNS, CDR2 SASEGT. V lost 2 bases to trimming and J lost 8 bases, with 18 bases between them. CDR3 in DNA: TGTGCCAGCAGTGAACCGGGAGGGGACATCTCCGGCTACACCTTC. Its translation is CASSEPGGDISGYTF.

The chain has TRBV6-6 and TRBJ2-1; 10 bases line up with TRBD1. CDR1 is MNHNY, CDR2 SVGAGI, per germline (reference sequence). V lost 6 bases and J lost 6; bases outside the gene matches: 11. The CDR3 spans 16 residues. The chain's CDR3 is CASSYLTGGAGNEQFF. CDR3 bases: TGTGCCAGCAGCTACCTGACAGGGGGCGCGGGCAATGAGCAGTTCTTC.

V gene TRBV5-6 combines with J gene TRBJ2-3, with a tentative D call TRBD2 (5 bases). CDR1 is SGHDT and CDR2 is YYEEEE in the germline V gene. This CDR3 is built from 16 residues. The ends were cut back, 4 bases at V and 0 bases at J, with 15 bases in the middle. The CDR3 DNA reads as TGTGCCAGCAGCCCCACTTCTAGCTTAAGCACAGATACGCAGTATTTT. Translating it yields CASSPTSSLSTDTQYF.

CDR3 in DNA: TGTGCCAGCAGCAAGAGGGCTCGGGGGAACACTGAAGCTTTCTTT. Protein: CASSKRARGNTEAFF. The V and J genes are TRBV21-1 and TRBJ1-1. TRBV21-1 is annotated as a pseudogene. CDR3 length: 15 residues.

The rearrangement links TRBV10-2 to TRBJ1-3, with D tentatively TRBD1 (6 bases). This CDR3 comprises 16 residues. The germline gives CDR1 WSHSY, CDR2 SAAADI. Between the trimmed V and J ends, which lost 2 bases and 0 bases, there was a span of 11 bases. The CDR3 loop reads CASSEPRGGSGNTIYF. DNA for the CDR3: TGCGCCAGCAGTGAGCCTAGAGGGGGCTCTGGAAACACCATATATTTT.

For the CDR3, the DNA is TGTGCCAGCACCCCTGGACAGGGGTACAATGAGCAGTTCTTC. Its protein product is CASTPGQGYNEQFF. The chain carries TRBV27 and TRBJ2-1, with 9 bases fitting TRBD1. The J segment lost 4 bases and the V segment lost 7 bases, leaving 5 bases of the junction unmatched. Germline V gene data show CDR1 as MNHEY and CDR2 as SMNVEV (reference sequence). This CDR3 spans 14 amino acids.

The CDR3 here is CASSVPLGTGGTEAFF. The CDR3 DNA reads TGTGCCAGCAGCGTACCCCTGGGGACAGGGGGCACTGAAGCTTTCTTT. J is TRBJ1-1 and V is TRBV14; 11 nucleotides align to TRBD1. Germline CDR1 and CDR2: SGHDN and FVKESK. The V segment lost 5 bases and the J segment 4 bases; nucleotides outside the gene matches: 9. The CDR3 sequence is 16 residues long.

In DNA, the CDR3 is TGTGCCAGCAGCTTGGGCTGGGACGCTGGAAACACCATATATTTT. Protein sequence: CASSLGWDAGNTIYF. V is TRBV5-4 and J is TRBJ1-3; D is perhaps TRBD1 (5 bases). Trimming cost V 0 bases and J 2 bases, with 9 bases left between them. Germline-derived CDR1 and CDR2 are SGHNT and YYREEE (reference sequence). This CDR3 region has 15 residues.